This T cell receptor beta chain was observed in a study of shared clonotypes between healthy human individuals. Findings of the study overall: A handful of donors had around 5% of their naive CD4 clonotypes in common.

The assay was immunoSEQ multiplex PCR, and TCRdb's table has in-frame clones only and misses some. The data contain 2 million to 2.5 million clones, roughly 91% of them seen just once; the ten biggest clones take up around 1.7%. Only CD45RO-negative cells positively selected for CCR7 counted as naive CD8 cells, so terminally differentiated effector memory CD45RA+ cells were excluded. To note about this clone: Its antigen is unknown.

This CDR3 contains 16 residues. The germline V gene encodes CDR1 LNHDA and CDR2 SQIVND (reference sequence). V lost 0 bases and J lost 0, with 11 bases in between. This TCR derives from a man aged 18 to 30 in good health. Some clones in this sample may be carry-over from other donors' samples. The chain recombines TRBV19 with TRBJ1-1; possibly TRBD1 for D (6 bases). Source material: naive CD8+ T cells from PBMCs. The DNA of the CDR3 is TGTGCCAGTAGTATAGATCTAGGGACACTGAACACTGAAGCTTTCTTT. Protein sequence: CASSIDLGTLNTEAFF.